This T cell receptor beta chain was sequenced during a study of T cell repertoires in cytomegalovirus infection. Only one count was recorded for this clonotype. Without the conserved terminal phenylalanine or tryptophan, this CDR3 likely stems from a read error. Using its own MiXCR run on the reads, TCRdb lists one record per CDR3 protein. This table has roughly 150,000 distinct CDR3 sequences, around 24% appearing once. V gave up 2 bases and J gave up 8 bases; unmatched junction bases: 6. The CDR3 runs to 15 residues. Germline V gives CDR1 SQVTM, CDR2 ANQGSEA. The chain recombines TRBV29-1 with TRBJ2-1, with 13 bases fitting TRBD2. Sample: PBMCs. The source of this sequence is a human donor in good health (CMV status not recorded). Some clones in this sample may be carry-over from other donors' samples. The CDR3 DNA reads TGCAGCGTTGAACCGACTAGCGGGAGGTTGGATGAGCAGTTCTAC. It codes for CSVEPTSGRLDEQFY.